This T cell receptor beta chain was found in a study of cytomegalovirus exposure and HLA in healthy donors. About the study: An earlier analysis found under 130 million unique TCR beta sequences from around 180 million T cells.

Although they were nominally healthy when sampled, donors likely had unrecorded immune exposures. The PCR had 60 Vbeta and 13 Jbeta primers. Here immunoSEQ multiplex PCR was the method, and the copy in TCRdb shows in-frame clones only, minus some. The table has over 100,000 clones, around 78% seen once; the top ten hold 3.3%. The V gene lost 10 bases and the J gene lost 7 bases, with 22 bases spanning the gap. CDR3 length: 14 amino acids. Germline V CDR1 and CDR2: MNHNS, SASEGT. Sequenced input: PBMCs. The V and J genes are TRBV6-1 and TRBJ1-1; D is ambiguous. The receptor was derived from a young woman in good health and CMV-seropositive. DNA of the CDR3: TGTGCCACCCAAGAGGAGGAGTATAACCTTGAAGCTTTCTTT. Translation gives CATQEEEYNLEAFF.